These T cell receptor beta chains were read from a single sample in a study of technical replicates of blood from several donors. Only in-frame clones appear in the TCRdb table, and some are missing; sequencing was by immunoSEQ multiplex PCR. The sample lists approximately 78,000 clones, roughly 92% occurring once. Sequences were obtained from T cells isolated from PBMCs. The receptors stem from a human donor in good health. CDR3s include the opening cysteine and the closing phenylalanine or tryptophan. The D gene is left open where the match is weak. Size is omitted from some rows. Given values are once, few, many or a class for expanded clones.

length: 11
size: -
J: TRBJ1-1
D: -
V: TRBV5-4
DNA: TGTGCCAGCAGCTCCACTATTGAAGCTTTCTTT
CDR3: CASSSTIEAFF

length: 16
size: -
J: TRBJ1-4
D: -
V: TRBV6-5
DNA: TGTGCCAGCAGTTACTCGATCTCCCGGGTAGATGAAAAACTGTTTTTT
CDR3: CASSYSISRVDEKLFF

length: 17
size: -
J: TRBJ2-1
D: -
V: TRBV4-1
DNA: TGCGCCAGCAGCCAAGAGGTAGAAAGAGAAATTTGGAATGAGCAGTTCTTC
CDR3: CASSQEVEREIWNEQFF

length: 17
size: -
J: TRBJ1-3
D: -
V: TRBV7-9
DNA: TGTGCCAGCAACCCACAGGGTCTCGGGTTCTCTGGAAACACCATATATTTT
CDR3: CASNPQGLGFSGNTIYF

length: 15
size: -
J: TRBJ2-3
D: TRBD2
V: TRBV11-2
DNA: TGTGCCAGCAGTCCCGAAGCGGGAGTTGCAGATACGCAGTATTTT
CDR3: CASSPEAGVADTQYF

length: 13
size: -
J: TRBJ2-7
D: TRBD2
V: TRBV19
DNA: TGTGCCAGTAAGACTAGCGGGAGCCACGAGCAGTACTTC
CDR3: CASKTSGSHEQYF

length: 14
size: -
J: TRBJ1-3
D: TRBD1
V: TRBV10-1
DNA: TGCGCCAGCAGTGACAGGGGGATAGGAAACACCATATATTTT
CDR3: CASSDRGIGNTIYF

length: 17
size: -
J: TRBJ2-5
D: TRBD2
V: TRBV28
DNA: TGTGCCAGCAGTTTGGGGCTAGCGGCCAATAGGGGAGAGACCCAGTACTTC
CDR3: CASSLGLAANRGETQYF

length: 15
size: -
J: TRBJ2-1
D: -
V: TRBV7-2
DNA: TGTGCCAGCAGCTTTCCCCGACTAGAATACAATGAGCAGTTCTTC
CDR3: CASSFPRLEYNEQFF

length: 14
size: -
J: TRBJ1-4
D: TRBD1
V: TRBV4-1
DNA: TGCGCCAGCAGCCGGGGACAGGGAGAAGAAAAACTGTTTTTT
CDR3: CASSRGQGEEKLFF

length: 16
size: -
J: TRBJ2-3
D: TRBD1
V: TRBV11-2
DNA: TGTGCCAGCAGCCCCCGGACAGGGTTCTCAGTAGATACGCAGTATTTT
CDR3: CASSPRTGFSVDTQYF

length: 18
size: -
J: TRBJ2-3
D: TRBD2
V: TRBV2
DNA: TGTGCCAGCAGTGGGACTAGCGGGAGGGTCACAAGTTGGGATACGCAGTATTTT
CDR3: CASSGTSGRVTSWDTQYF

length: 12
size: -
J: TRBJ1-4
D: TRBD1
V: TRBV29-1
DNA: TGCAGCGTTAAGACAGGGAGCGAAAAACTGTTTTTT
CDR3: CSVKTGSEKLFF

length: 16
size: -
J: TRBJ2-1
D: TRBD2
V: TRBV6-1
DNA: TGTGCCAGCAGTGAACTAGCGGGAGGAGATTACAATGAGCAGTTCTTC
CDR3: CASSELAGGDYNEQFF

length: 11
size: -
J: TRBJ1-5
D: -
V: TRBV29-1
DNA: TGCAGCGCCCGCCTCCAGCAGCCCCAGCATTTT
CDR3: CSARLQQPQHF

length: 15
size: once
J: TRBJ2-7
D: TRBD1
V: TRBV6-6
DNA: TGTGCCAGCAGTTACGGGACAGGGTCTACCTACGAGCAGTACTTC
CDR3: CASSYGTGSTYEQYF

length: 11
size: -
J: TRBJ2-7
D: -
V: TRBV19
DNA: TGTGCCAGTAGTGCCAGCTACGAGCAGTACTTC
CDR3: CASSASYEQYF

length: 11
size: few
J: TRBJ1-1
D: -
V: TRBV7-9
DNA: TGTGCCAGCAGCTTTGGGGGGACGGCTTTCTTT
CDR3: CASSFGGTAFF

length: 13
size: -
J: TRBJ2-1
D: TRBD2
V: TRBV28
DNA: TGTGCCAGCAGGCTAGCGGGAGTGTATGAGCAGTTCTTC
CDR3: CASRLAGVYEQFF

length: 16
size: -
J: TRBJ1-1
D: -
V: TRBV5-4
DNA: TGTGCCAGCAGCTTGGCGGGTGGCAGGGCACTCACTGAAGCTTTCTTT
CDR3: CASSLAGGRALTEAFF

length: 16
size: -
J: TRBJ2-1
D: TRBD2
V: TRBV5-1
DNA: TGCGCCAGCAGCTTGGTCCGACTAGCGGGAGTAAATGAGCAGTTCTTC
CDR3: CASSLVRLAGVNEQFF

length: 15
size: -
J: TRBJ2-6
D: -
V: TRBV5-1
DNA: TGCGCCAGCAGCTTGAGGGGCTCTGGGGCCAACGTCCTGACTTTC
CDR3: CASSLRGSGANVLTF

length: 12
size: few
J: TRBJ1-1
D: -
V: TRBV12-5
DNA: TGTGCTAGTGGTTTCGTACAGGGTGAAGCTTTCTTT
CDR3: CASGFVQGEAFF

length: 14
size: -
J: TRBJ2-7
D: TRBD2
V: TRBV27
DNA: TGTGCCAGCAGCACCGGGACTATCACCTACGAGCAGTACTTC
CDR3: CASSTGTITYEQYF

length: 13
size: -
J: TRBJ2-7
D: -
V: TRBV10-1
DNA: TGCGCCAGCAGTGAGGAGGGAAGGCCCGAGCAGTACTTC
CDR3: CASSEEGRPEQYF

length: 16
size: once
J: TRBJ2-2
D: TRBD1
V: TRBV5-6
DNA: TGTGCCAGCAGCTTGGGAGGACAGGGGATTGCCGGGGAGCTGTTTTTT
CDR3: CASSLGGQGIAGELFF

length: 13
size: -
J: TRBJ2-7
D: TRBD1
V: TRBV19
DNA: TGTGCCACTACCCGACAGGGGGCCTACGAGCAGTACTTC
CDR3: CATTRQGAYEQYF

length: 19
size: -
J: TRBJ2-7
D: TRBD2
V: TRBV2
DNA: TGTGCCAGCAAAGGACCGGGACTAGCGGGAGGTTGGAGCTCCTACGAGCAGTACTTC
CDR3: CASKGPGLAGGWSSYEQYF

length: 11
size: -
J: TRBJ1-2
D: TRBD1
V: TRBV27
DNA: TGTGCCAGCAGTTTCTCCGGACAGGAAACGTTC
CDR3: CASSFSGQETF

length: 14
size: -
J: TRBJ2-3
D: -
V: TRBV11-2
DNA: TGTGCCAGCAGCTTAGGTCCATCAGGGTATACGCAGTATTTT
CDR3: CASSLGPSGYTQYF

length: 15
size: -
J: TRBJ2-1
D: TRBD2
V: TRBV7-8
DNA: TGTGCCAGCAGCTTCTTGAGATCTGCGGGAGTCGAGCAGTTCTTC
CDR3: CASSFLRSAGVEQFF

length: 13
size: -
J: TRBJ2-5
D: TRBD1
V: TRBV6-6
DNA: TGTGCCAGCATCCCGACAGGGGAAGAGACCCAGTACTTC
CDR3: CASIPTGEETQYF

length: 13
size: few
J: TRBJ1-2
D: -
V: TRBV30
DNA: TGTGCCTGGAGTGCTCAGGCTAACTATGGCTACACCTTC
CDR3: CAWSAQANYGYTF

length: 16
size: once
J: TRBJ1-1
D: TRBD1
V: TRBV4-2
DNA: TGTGCCAGCAGCTTAACAGGGGGTGGCGTGAACACTGAAGCTTTCTTT
CDR3: CASSLTGGGVNTEAFF

length: 12
size: -
J: TRBJ2-5
D: -
V: TRBV27
DNA: TGTGCCAGCAGTTCCGGGTTAGAGACCCAGTACTTC
CDR3: CASSSGLETQYF

length: 15
size: once
J: TRBJ1-4
D: -
V: TRBV4-1
DNA: TGCGCCAGCAGCCAAGATTGGGGGCCGGGGGAAAAACTGTTTTTT
CDR3: CASSQDWGPGEKLFF

length: 16
size: -
J: TRBJ2-1
D: -
V: TRBV12-2
DNA: TGTGCAAGTCGCTTAGAAATAGCGGGAAGCTCCAATGAGCAGTTCTTC
CDR3: CASRLEIAGSSNEQFF

length: 16
size: few
J: TRBJ2-2
D: TRBD2
V: TRBV19
DNA: TGTGCCAGTAGGCACAGACTAGCGGGACACACCGGGGAGCTGTTTTTT
CDR3: CASRHRLAGHTGELFF

length: 16
size: -
J: TRBJ1-3
D: -
V: TRBV5-6
DNA: TGTGCCAGCAGCTGGGGACCGGGAGCCTCTGGAAACACCATATATTTT
CDR3: CASSWGPGASGNTIYF

length: 12
size: -
J: TRBJ2-7
D: -
V: TRBV14
DNA: TGTGCCAGCAGGAGGGCTGACTACGAGCAGTACTTC
CDR3: CASRRADYEQYF

length: 15
size: -
J: TRBJ2-5
D: -
V: TRBV9
DNA: TGTGCCAGCAGCGTAGCGGGAATCTACCAAGAGACCCAGTACTTC
CDR3: CASSVAGIYQETQYF

length: 16
size: -
J: TRBJ2-7
D: TRBD1
V: TRBV5-6
DNA: TGTGCCAGCAGCTTGTCACAGGGGGCGAGGACCTACGAGCAGTACTTC
CDR3: CASSLSQGARTYEQYF

length: 16
size: few
J: TRBJ2-5
D: -
V: TRBV9
DNA: TGTGCCAGCAGCGCGCGACTAGGCCGACTCCAAGAGACCCAGTACTTC
CDR3: CASSARLGRLQETQYF

length: 14
size: -
J: TRBJ1-2
D: TRBD1
V: TRBV11-2
DNA: TGTGCCAGCAGCTTAGGACAGGGCCACTATGGCTACACCTTC
CDR3: CASSLGQGHYGYTF

length: 15
size: -
J: TRBJ2-1
D: -
V: TRBV11-3
DNA: TGTGCCAGCAGCTTAGGTGTAGGGACACACAATGAGCAGTTCTTC
CDR3: CASSLGVGTHNEQFF

length: 11
size: few
J: TRBJ1-1
D: -
V: TRBV20-1
DNA: TGCAGTGCCCGAAACCCGGGGGAAGCTTTCTTT
CDR3: CSARNPGEAFF

length: 12
size: -
J: TRBJ2-5
D: TRBD1
V: TRBV6-6
DNA: TGTGCCAGCACGACAGGGGTGGAGACCCAGTACTTC
CDR3: CASTTGVETQYF

length: 15
size: once
J: TRBJ2-7
D: TRBD1
V: TRBV5-5
DNA: TGTGCCAGCAGCTTGGAGGGGACAGGGGGCAGGGAGCAGTACTTC
CDR3: CASSLEGTGGREQYF

length: 12
size: -
J: TRBJ1-1
D: -
V: TRBV10-3
DNA: TGTGCCATCAGTGAGGAGGAGCAAGGCGGCTTCTTT
CDR3: CAISEEEQGGFF

length: 16
size: -
J: TRBJ2-1
D: TRBD2
V: TRBV6-4
DNA: TGTGCCAGCAGTGACTCCCCGGGAGGGCCGTACAATGAGCAGTTCTTC
CDR3: CASSDSPGGPYNEQFF

length: 14
size: -
J: TRBJ1-5
D: -
V: TRBV6-6
DNA: TGTGCCAGCAGTTACCAGGGGAGCAATCAGCCCCAGCATTTT
CDR3: CASSYQGSNQPQHF

length: 14
size: -
J: TRBJ1-4
D: TRBD1
V: TRBV6-6
DNA: TGTGCCAGCAGTTACCCAGGGGGCGATGAAAAACTGTTTTTT
CDR3: CASSYPGGDEKLFF

length: 14
size: once
J: TRBJ1-1
D: TRBD1
V: TRBV11-3
DNA: TGTGCCAGCAGCGCCGTCCGGGACAGGGATCCAGCTTTCTTT
CDR3: CASSAVRDRDPAFF

length: 10
size: -
J: TRBJ2-7
D: -
V: TRBV29-1
DNA: TGCAGCGTTGTAGGGGCCGAGCAGTACTTC
CDR3: CSVVGAEQYF

length: 16
size: once
J: TRBJ2-5
D: TRBD2
V: TRBV14
DNA: TGTGCCAGCAGCCGCCGTGGACTAGCGGGAGGCGGGACCCAGTACTTC
CDR3: CASSRRGLAGGGTQYF

length: 13
size: -
J: TRBJ1-1
D: TRBD1
V: TRBV7-9
DNA: TGTGCCAGCAAACAGGGGGCGCCTACTGAAGCTTTCTTT
CDR3: CASKQGAPTEAFF

length: 15
size: -
J: TRBJ1-5
D: TRBD1
V: TRBV4-1
DNA: TGCGCCAGCAGCCCTGGGACAGTTAGCAATCAGCCCCAGCATTTT
CDR3: CASSPGTVSNQPQHF